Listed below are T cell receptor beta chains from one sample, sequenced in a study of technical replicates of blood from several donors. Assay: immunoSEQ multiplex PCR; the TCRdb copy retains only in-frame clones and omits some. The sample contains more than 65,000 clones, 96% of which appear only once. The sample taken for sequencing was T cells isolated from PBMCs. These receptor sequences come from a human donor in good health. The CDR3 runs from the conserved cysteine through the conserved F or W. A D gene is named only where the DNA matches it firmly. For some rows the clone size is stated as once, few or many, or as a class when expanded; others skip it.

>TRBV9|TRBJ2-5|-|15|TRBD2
TGTGCCAGCAGCGTAGGGGAGGGAGGAAAAGAGACCCAGTACTTC
CASSVGEGGKETQYF
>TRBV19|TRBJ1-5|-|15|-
TGTGCCAGTATCTCCGACAGGTATAGCAATCAGCCCCAGCATTTT
CASISDRYSNQPQHF
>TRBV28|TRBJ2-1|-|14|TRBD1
TGTGCCACCGGACTGGGGCTCAGGGGGAATGAGCAGTTCTTC
CATGLGLRGNEQFF
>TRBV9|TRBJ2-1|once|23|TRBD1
TGTGCCAGCAGCGCGCCGAAGGGACAGGGGAGGACCGGGCAACTTCGCTCCTACAATGAGCAGTTCTTC
CASSAPKGQGRTGQLRSYNEQFF
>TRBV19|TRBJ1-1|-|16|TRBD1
TGTGCCAGTAGTGAACCGGGACAGGGGATGAACACTGAAGCTTTCTTT
CASSEPGQGMNTEAFF
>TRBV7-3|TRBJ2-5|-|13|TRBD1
TGTGCCAGCAGCGTTGACAGGGAGGAGACCCAGTACTTC
CASSVDREETQYF
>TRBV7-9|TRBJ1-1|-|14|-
TGTGCCAGCAGCTTAGGGTCTATGAACACTGAAGCTTTCTTT
CASSLGSMNTEAFF
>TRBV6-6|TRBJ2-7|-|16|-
TGTGCCAGCAGTTACTCCTCTCAGCGGCCCTCCTACGAGCAGTACTTC
CASSYSSQRPSYEQYF
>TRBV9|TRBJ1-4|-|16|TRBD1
TGTGCCAGCAGCGAAGGGACAGGGGGAGGTGGGGAAAAACTGTTTTTT
CASSEGTGGGGEKLFF
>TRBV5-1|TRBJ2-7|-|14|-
TGCGCCAGCAGGCGGACAGTGGACGCCTACGAGCAGTACTTC
CASRRTVDAYEQYF
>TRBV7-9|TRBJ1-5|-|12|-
TGTGCCAGCAGCTTAGGAGCTCAGCCCCAGCATTTT
CASSLGAQPQHF
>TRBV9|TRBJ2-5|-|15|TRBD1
TGTGCCAGCAGCGGACGACAGGGGGAGTTGGAGACCCAGTACTTC
CASSGRQGELETQYF
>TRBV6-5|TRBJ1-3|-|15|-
TGTGCCAGCAGTTACTCGACAGGCAGAGGAAACACCATATATTTT
CASSYSTGRGNTIYF
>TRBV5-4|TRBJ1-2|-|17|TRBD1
TGTGCCAGCAGCGGGCAGACAGGGGGCGGATCTTACTATGGCTACACCTTC
CASSGQTGGGSYYGYTF
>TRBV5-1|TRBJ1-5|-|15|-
TGCGCCAGCAGCTTGGCCCCAGGATCTAATCAGCCCCAGCATTTT
CASSLAPGSNQPQHF
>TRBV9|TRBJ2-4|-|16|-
TGTGCCAGCAGCGTAGCAATCCTACTAGCCAAAAACATTCAGTACTTC
CASSVAILLAKNIQYF
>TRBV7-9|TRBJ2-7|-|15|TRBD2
TGTGCCAGCAGCCCGGTAGCGGGAGGCGTCTACGAGCAGTACTTC
CASSPVAGGVYEQYF
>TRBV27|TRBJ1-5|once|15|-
TGTGCCAGCAGTTTATCCGCAGGGAGCAATCAGCCCCAGCATTTT
CASSLSAGSNQPQHF
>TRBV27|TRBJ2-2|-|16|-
TGTGCCAGCAGTTTCGCCGGGACTCTAAACACCGGGGAGCTGTTTTTT
CASSFAGTLNTGELFF
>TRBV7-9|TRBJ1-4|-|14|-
TGTGCCAGCAGCTTTTGGGGAGCAGATGAAAAACTGTTTTTT
CASSFWGADEKLFF
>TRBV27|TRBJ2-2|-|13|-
TGTGCCAGCAGCCGTTCTAGGACCGGGGAGCTGTTTTTT
CASSRSRTGELFF
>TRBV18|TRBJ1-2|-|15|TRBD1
TGTGCCAGCTCACCAAGCCGGGACAGGGGATCGGGCTACACCTTC
CASSPSRDRGSGYTF
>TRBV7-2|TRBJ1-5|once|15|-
TGTGCCAGCAGCATATATGATAGTAGCAATCAGCCCCAGCATTTT
CASSIYDSSNQPQHF
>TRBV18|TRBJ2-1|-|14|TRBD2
TGTGCCAGCTCACCGCGGGAGGGCCTAGGGGAGCAGTTCTTC
CASSPREGLGEQFF
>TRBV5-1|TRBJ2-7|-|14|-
TGCGCCAGCAGCTTTTTTACAGGCACCTACGAGCAGTACTTC
CASSFFTGTYEQYF
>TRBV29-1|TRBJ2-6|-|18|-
TGCAGCGTTGTACTCGCGTCTAGGGAAGCGGGCGGGGCCAACGTCCTGACTTTC
CSVVLASREAGGANVLTF
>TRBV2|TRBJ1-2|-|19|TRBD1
TGTGCCAGCAGTGAAGCAGAAGGGACAGGGGGCCTCGGCGACTATGGCTACACCTTC
CASSEAEGTGGLGDYGYTF
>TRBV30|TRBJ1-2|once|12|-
TGTGCCTGGAGTGTACACCTCTATGGCTACACCTTC
CAWSVHLYGYTF
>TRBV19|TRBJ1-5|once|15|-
TGTGCCAGTATGAGGACAGTAGGTCCGGGACAGCCCCAGCATTTT
CASMRTVGPGQPQHF
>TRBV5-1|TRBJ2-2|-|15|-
TGCGCCAGCAGCTTGTCTGCACCGAGCACCGGGGAGCTGTTTTTT
CASSLSAPSTGELFF
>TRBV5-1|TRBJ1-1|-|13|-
TGCGCCAGCAGCTCCCCGGGGGGGACTGAAGCTTTCTTT
CASSSPGGTEAFF
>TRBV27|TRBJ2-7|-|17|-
TGTGCCAGCAGTGCGGACTTCTCGGGATTTAGCTCCTACGAGCAGTACTTC
CASSADFSGFSSYEQYF
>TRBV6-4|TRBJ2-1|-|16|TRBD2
TGTGCCAGCAGTGTATTCGGTCTAGCGGGAGTCAATGAGCAGTTCTTC
CASSVFGLAGVNEQFF
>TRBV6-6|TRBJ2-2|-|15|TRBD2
TGTGCCAGCAACTTTCGGGGGGACTACACCGGGGAGCTGTTTTTT
CASNFRGDYTGELFF
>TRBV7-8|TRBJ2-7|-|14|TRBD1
TGTGCCAGCAGCCTACTCCGGGACAGAGACGAGCAGTACTTC
CASSLLRDRDEQYF
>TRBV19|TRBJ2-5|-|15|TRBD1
TGTGCCAGTAAGAACAGGGGCGCGCGGGAAGAGACCCAGTACTTC
CASKNRGAREETQYF
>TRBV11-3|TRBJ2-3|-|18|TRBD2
TGTGCCAGCAGCTTAGCTGGGGCGGTAGCGGGAGGGGCAGATACGCAGTATTTT
CASSLAGAVAGGADTQYF
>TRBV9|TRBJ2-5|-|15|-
TGTGCCAGCAGCGTTTCCGGGACTCCGAAAGAGACCCAGTACTTC
CASSVSGTPKETQYF
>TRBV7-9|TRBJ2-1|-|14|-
TGTGCCAGCAGGAGCGGAGGCTACTACAATGAGCAGTTCTTC
CASRSGGYYNEQFF
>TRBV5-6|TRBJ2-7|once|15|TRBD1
TGTGCCAGCAGCGGCGGACAGGGGGCGATCTACGAGCAGTACTTC
CASSGGQGAIYEQYF
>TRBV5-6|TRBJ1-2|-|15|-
TGTGCCAGCAGCCTCGGTCAGGTGGTAGTAGGTGGCTACACCTTC
CASSLGQVVVGGYTF
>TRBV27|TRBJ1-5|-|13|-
TGTGCCAGCAGTTTAGTTTTCCAGCAGCCCCAGCATTTT
CASSLVFQQPQHF
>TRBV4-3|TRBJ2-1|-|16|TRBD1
TGCGCCAGCAGCCAAGATACGGACAGGGGCTACAATGAGCAGTTCTTC
CASSQDTDRGYNEQFF
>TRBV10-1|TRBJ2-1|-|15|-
TGCGCCAGCAGTGATTCAGGTCGATCCTACAATGAGCAGTTCTTC
CASSDSGRSYNEQFF
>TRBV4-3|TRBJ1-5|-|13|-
TGCGCCAGCAGCCGCGCAGGGGATCAGCCCCAGCATTTT
CASSRAGDQPQHF
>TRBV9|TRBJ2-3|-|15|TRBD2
TGTGCCAGCAGCGTAGTTAGCGGGAGTGCAGATACGCAGTATTTT
CASSVVSGSADTQYF
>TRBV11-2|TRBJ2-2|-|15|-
TGTGCCAGCAGCTTATCGAAGGGGTACGCCGGGGAGCTGTTTTTT
CASSLSKGYAGELFF
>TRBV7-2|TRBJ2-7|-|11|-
TGTGCCAGCAGCTCCTACTACGAGCAGTACTTC
CASSSYYEQYF
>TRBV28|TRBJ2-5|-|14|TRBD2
TGTGCCAGCAGCCGACTAGCGGGGGAAGAGACCCAGTACTTC
CASSRLAGEETQYF
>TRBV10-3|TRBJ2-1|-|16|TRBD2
TGTGCCATCAGGGGACTAGCGGGAGACTCCTACAATGAGCAGTTCTTC
CAIRGLAGDSYNEQFF
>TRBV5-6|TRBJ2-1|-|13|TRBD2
TGTGCCAGCAGCTTTAGCGGGAGAGATGAGCAGTTCTTC
CASSFSGRDEQFF
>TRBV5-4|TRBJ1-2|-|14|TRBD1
TGTGCCAGCAGCTTACCGACAGGGTTGGATGGCTACACCTTC
CASSLPTGLDGYTF
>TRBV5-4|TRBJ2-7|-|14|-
TGTGCCAGCAGCTTTGAGCGGAACTCCTACGAGCAGTACTTC
CASSFERNSYEQYF
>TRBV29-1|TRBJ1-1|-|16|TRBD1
TGCAGCGTTGCCCGTGACAGGGGCTGGGGCGGAACTGAAGCTTTCTTT
CSVARDRGWGGTEAFF